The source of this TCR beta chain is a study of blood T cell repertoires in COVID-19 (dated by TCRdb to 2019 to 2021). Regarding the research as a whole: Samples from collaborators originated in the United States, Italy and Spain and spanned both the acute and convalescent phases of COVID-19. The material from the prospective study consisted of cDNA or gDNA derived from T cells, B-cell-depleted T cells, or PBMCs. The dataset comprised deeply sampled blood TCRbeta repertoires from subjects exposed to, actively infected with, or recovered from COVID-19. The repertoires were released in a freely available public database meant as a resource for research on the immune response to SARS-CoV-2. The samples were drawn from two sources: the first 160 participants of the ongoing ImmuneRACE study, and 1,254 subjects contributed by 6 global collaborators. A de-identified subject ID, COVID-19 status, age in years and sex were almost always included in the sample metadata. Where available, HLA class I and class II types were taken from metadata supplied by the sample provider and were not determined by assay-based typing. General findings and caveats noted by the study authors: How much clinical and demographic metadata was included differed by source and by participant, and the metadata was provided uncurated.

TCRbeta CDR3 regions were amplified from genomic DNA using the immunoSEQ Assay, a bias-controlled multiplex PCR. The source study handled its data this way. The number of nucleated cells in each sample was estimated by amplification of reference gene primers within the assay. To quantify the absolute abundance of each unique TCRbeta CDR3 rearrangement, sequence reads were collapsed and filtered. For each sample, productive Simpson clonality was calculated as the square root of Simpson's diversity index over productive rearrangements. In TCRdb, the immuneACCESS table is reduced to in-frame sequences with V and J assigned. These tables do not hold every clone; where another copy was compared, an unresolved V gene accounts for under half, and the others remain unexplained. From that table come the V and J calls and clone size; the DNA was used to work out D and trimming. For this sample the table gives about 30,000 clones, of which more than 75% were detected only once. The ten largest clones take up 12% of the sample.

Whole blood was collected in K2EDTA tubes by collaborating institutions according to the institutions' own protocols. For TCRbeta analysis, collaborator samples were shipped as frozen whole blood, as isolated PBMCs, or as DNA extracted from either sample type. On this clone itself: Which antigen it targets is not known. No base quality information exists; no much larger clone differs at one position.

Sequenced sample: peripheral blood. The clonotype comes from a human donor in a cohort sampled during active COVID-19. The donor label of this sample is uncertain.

The encoded CDR3 is CASSKSSGLPTDTQYF. The sequenced DNA is TGTGCCAGCAGCAAATCCTCGGGACTCCCCACAGATACGCAGTATTTT. The chain is made from TRBV9 and TRBJ2-3, and possibly TRBD2, on 6 matching bases. The CDR3 runs 16 residues from the cysteine to the phenylalanine. Only the CDR3 region is kept as DNA, spanning 48 bases read in frame from base 1. The germline V gene encodes CDR1 SGDLS and CDR2 YYNGEE. A distance of 17 bases separates the germline ends of V and J, which lose 4 bases and 2 bases respectively.